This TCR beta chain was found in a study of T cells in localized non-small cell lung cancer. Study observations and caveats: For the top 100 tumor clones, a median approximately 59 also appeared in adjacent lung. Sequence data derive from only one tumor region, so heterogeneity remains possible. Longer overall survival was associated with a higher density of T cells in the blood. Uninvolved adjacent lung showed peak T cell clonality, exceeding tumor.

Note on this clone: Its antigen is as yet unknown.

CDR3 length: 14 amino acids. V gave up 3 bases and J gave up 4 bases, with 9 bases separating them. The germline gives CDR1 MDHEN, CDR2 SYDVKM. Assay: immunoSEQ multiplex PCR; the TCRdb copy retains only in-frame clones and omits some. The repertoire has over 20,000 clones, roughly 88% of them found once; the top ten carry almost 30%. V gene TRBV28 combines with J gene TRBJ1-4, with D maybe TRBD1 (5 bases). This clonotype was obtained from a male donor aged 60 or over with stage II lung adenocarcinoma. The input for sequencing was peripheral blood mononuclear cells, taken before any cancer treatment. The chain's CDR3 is CASSLGGYNEKLFF. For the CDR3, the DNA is TGTGCCAGCAGTTTGGGGGGGTATAATGAAAAACTGTTTTTT.